These 29 T cell receptor beta chains originate from one sample sequenced in a study of human T cells and chemical hapten exposure. One entry per CDR3 protein, called by TCRdb with MiXCR from the RACE reads. The profile covers 80,000 to 100,000 distinct CDR3 sequences, with more than 9% appearing a single time and around 5% taken by the ten largest. Time point meaning: patch test 2, 6 weeks after DPC sensitization. Treatment meaning: therapeutic diphenylcyclopropenone sensitization with weekly scalp DPC. This material consisted of whole blood, taken in connection with sensitization to the hapten diphenylcyclopropenone (DPC). Receptors were obtained from a woman between 45 and 65 years old with alopecia areata. Some clones in this sample may be carry-over from other donors' samples.

There are many counts of this clonotype. The rearrangement links TRBV7-2 to TRBJ2-2; 11 nucleotides match TRBD2. Trimming removed 5 bases from V and 7 bases from J; junction bases left unmatched: 9. Germline CDR1 is SGHTA and CDR2 is FQGNSA. This CDR3 region has 16 residues. The CDR3 nucleotides read TGTGCCAGCAGCCCGGGCCGTAGCGGGAGGGTCGGGGAGCTGTTTTTT. The encoded protein is CASSPGRSGRVGELFF. Full variable domain (outside the CDR3, taken from reference TRBV7-2 and TRBJ2-2): GAGVSQSPSNKVTEKGKDVELRCDPISGHTALYWYRQSLGQGLEFLIYFQGNSAPDKSGLPSDRFSAERTGGSVSTLTIQRTQQEDSAVYLCASSPGRSGRVGELFFGEGSRLTVL.

This clonotype has a handful of counts. The rearrangement uses TRBV20-1 and TRBJ2-7; D is possibly TRBD2 (6 bases). CDR3 length: 13 residues. The germline gives CDR1 DFQATT, CDR2 SNEGSKA (reference sequence). Trimming took 3 bases from V and 6 from J, leaving 15 bases between them. As DNA, the CDR3 is TGCAGTGCTAGGGACGGGAGAATAGGCGAGCAGTACTTC. Translation: CSARDGRIGEQYF.

This chain joins TRBV5-1 and TRBJ2-1; the D gene is possibly TRBD1 (6 bases). Germline V CDR1 and CDR2: SGHRS, YFSETQ. V dropped 4 bases and J dropped 2 bases, with 16 bases sitting between them. CDR3 size: 16 residues. The CDR3 loop reads CASSVGHRDAYNEQFF. The CDR3 DNA reads as TGCGCCAGCAGCGTCGGACACAGGGACGCCTACAATGAGCAGTTCTTC.

This clonotype was counted only a few times. The J gene is TRBJ2-7, the V gene TRBV12-3 or TRBV12-4; 9 bases line up with TRBD2. CDR3 length equals 16 residues. V lost 4 bases and J lost 0; bases outside the gene matches: 7. Written as DNA, the CDR3 is TGTGCCAGCAGTTCACGGCTAGCGGGAAACTCCTACGAGCAGTACTTC. It is translated as CASSSRLAGNSYEQYF.

This clonotype showed up many times. The V call is TRBV7-9, the J call TRBJ1-1; D is perhaps TRBD1 (5 bases). Deletions cut 4 bases from V and 11 bases from J, with 20 bases between. CDR3 size: 14 residues. The V gene's germline CDR1 is SEHNR and CDR2 FQNEAQ (reference sequence). In DNA, the CDR3 is TGTGCCAGCAGCTCCGGGGGTACAACGCAAGTTGCTTTCTTT. Protein product: CASSSGGTTQVAFF.

This clonotype was seen ten or more times. V and J are TRBV28 and TRBJ1-5; D is ambiguous. The CDR3 has 13 residues. Germline V CDR1 and CDR2: MDHEN, SYDVKM. Trimming cost V 4 bases and J 9 bases, with 13 bases left between them. The DNA for the CDR3 is TGTGCCAGCAGTTACCGGGCTTGGGGGCCCCAGCATTTT. This encodes CASSYRAWGPQHF.

This clonotype was picked up many times. This chain uses TRBV29-1 with TRBJ2-5; D possibly corresponds to TRBD1 (5 bases). V gave up 7 bases and J gave up 7 bases, with 16 bases separating them. This CDR3 spans 12 amino acids. Germline lookup yields CDR1 SQVTM and CDR2 ANQGSEA. The CDR3 nucleotides read TGCAGCGCCGAGAGACAGTCAGGGACCCAGTACTTC. Its protein is CSAERQSGTQYF.

This clonotype occurred many times. The genes are TRBV6-1 and TRBJ2-3; D ambiguous. CDR3 size: 15 residues. CDR1 is MNHNS and CDR2 is SASEGT in the germline V gene. The ends were cut back, 0 bases at V and 5 bases at J, with 12 bases in the middle. CDR3: CASSEAGDLLDTQYF. In nucleotides, the CDR3 is TGTGCCAGCAGTGAAGCGGGCGATCTTTTAGATACGCAGTATTTT.

This clonotype turned up a few times. This clone may be a read error of a much larger clone one base away. The chain is built from TRBV29-1 and TRBJ2-4; D remains unclear. The germline gives CDR1 SQVTM, CDR2 ANQGSEA. CDR3 size: 15 residues. In DNA, the CDR3 is TGCAGCGTTGGGATGGGGTGGCAAGCCAAAAACATTCGGTACTTC. This gives the protein CSVGMGWQAKNIRYF.

Ten or more counts support this clonotype. The CDR3 DNA follows: TGTGCCAGCAGCTTAGGCAGCCTGCCAGCATCACCCCTCCACTTT. It is translated as CASSLGSLPASPLHF. The genes are TRBV11-2 and TRBJ1-6, with D unresolved. Per the germline V gene, CDR1 is SGHAT and CDR2 is FQNNGV. This CDR3 region has 15 residues. The V end lost 1 base, the J end lost 10 bases, and 14 bases lay between the germline ends.

This clonotype was detected only a few times. The CDR3 loop is CASSKPTSGRHQETQYF. CDR3 nucleotides: TGTGCCAGCAGTAAGCCGACTAGCGGGAGGCACCAAGAGACCCAGTACTTC. The rearrangement joins TRBV6-6 to TRBJ2-5, with TRBD2 matching over 13 bases. Germline trimming cut 5 bases from V and 0 bases from J; bases unmatched to any gene: 6. Germline CDR1 MNHNY, CDR2 SVGAGI (reference sequence). The CDR3 length is 17 residues.

There are many counts of this clonotype. The chain uses TRBV2 and TRBJ2-7, with D perhaps TRBD2 (5 bases). V gave up 2 bases and J gave up 7 bases, with 12 bases separating them. This CDR3 is built from 13 residues. Germline lookup yields CDR1 SNHLY and CDR2 FYNNEI. CDR3 protein: CASSELGRGEQYF. The CDR3 nucleotides read TGTGCCAGCAGTGAACTGGGGAGAGGGGAGCAGTACTTC.

This rearrangement joins TRBV20-1 to TRBJ2-3; 13 bases fit TRBD2. The CDR3 length is 17 residues. V trimming: 5 bases; J trimming: 5 bases; junction bases outside the gene matches: 13. Germline CDR1 DFQATT, CDR2 SNEGSKA (reference sequence). The DNA of the CDR3 is TGCAGTGCTGATGGACTAGCGGGAGCCCGTTGGGAAGATACGCAGTATTTT. Translation gives CSADGLAGARWEDTQYF.

In this sample, this clonotype turned up many times. Here the CDR3 reads CASSPGRGAENSSTDTQYF. The CDR3 nucleotides read TGTGCCAGCAGCCCAGGCAGGGGCGCTGAGAATTCTAGCACAGATACGCAGTATTTT. The chain employs TRBV7-6 and TRBJ2-3; D perhaps matches TRBD1 (6 bases). This CDR3 is built from 19 residues. In germline, CDR1 is SGHVS, CDR2 FNYEAQ. V shed 5 bases and J shed 0 bases, with 24 bases lying between them.

The chain has TRBV7-9 and TRBJ2-7, with D tentatively TRBD2 (5 bases). Trimming took off 1 base at V and 0 bases at J, with 16 bases between the two ends. Germline V gene data show CDR1 as SEHNR and CDR2 as FQNEAQ (reference sequence). The CDR3 consists of 17 residues. Here the CDR3 reads CASSLDPGELFSYEQYF. As DNA, the CDR3 is TGTGCCAGCAGCTTAGATCCCGGGGAGTTGTTCTCCTACGAGCAGTACTTC. The whole variable domain, remainder taken from reference TRBV7-9 and TRBJ2-7, is DTGVSQNPRHKITKRGQNVTFRCDPISEHNRLYWYRQTLGQGPEFLTYFQNEAQLEKSRLLSDRFSAERPKGSFSTLEIQRTEQGDSAMYLCASSLDPGELFSYEQYFGPGTRLTVT.

This clonotype was observed a few times. The chain has TRBV28 and TRBJ2-5, with D tentatively TRBD2 (7 bases). Germline-derived CDR1 and CDR2 are MDHEN and SYDVKM. The CDR3 is made up of 13 amino acids. The V end lost 6 bases, the J end lost 9 bases, and 17 bases lay between the germline ends. In DNA, the CDR3 is TGTGCCAGCAGCACAGGGTTCCGGGGGGCCCAGTACTTC. Residues: CASSTGFRGAQYF.

This clonotype was seen many times. In DNA form, the CDR3 reads TGTGCCAGCAGCGTAGTAGTCGGGGAGCTGTTTTTT. Encoded protein: CASSVVVGELFF. This chain uses TRBV9 with TRBJ2-2; D is uncertain. The CDR3 is 12 amino acids. Trimming took 0 bases from V and 7 from J, leaving 4 bases between them. Germline-derived CDR1 and CDR2 are SGDLS and YYNGEE. Full variable domain (missing parts from reference TRBV9 and TRBJ2-2): DSGVTQTPKHLITATGQRVTLRCSPRSGDLSVYWYQQSLDQGLQFLIQYYNGEERAKGNILERFSAQQFPDLHSELNLSSLELGDSALYFCASSVVVGELFFGEGSRLTVL.

This clonotype showed up many times. The V and J genes are TRBV4-3 and TRBJ2-7; D is possibly TRBD1 (6 bases). Germline V CDR1 and CDR2: LGHNA, YSLEER. Trimming pared 5 bases from V and 2 bases from J, leaving 16 bases between. This CDR3 has 15 residues. The CDR3 is CASSKQGGRPYEQYF. CDR3 bases: TGCGCCAGCAGCAAACAGGGTGGCCGTCCCTACGAGCAGTACTTC.

Regarding this clonotype: At one end the junction does not follow the germline gene, possibly because of a read error. The J gene is TRBJ1-1, the V gene TRBV29-1; TRBD1 might be the D (5 bases). The CDR3 is 14 residues long. CDR1 SQVTM and CDR2 ANQGSEA come from the germline V gene. The CDR3 here is CSVGGGRVNTDAFF. The CDR3 DNA reads TGCAGCGTTGGAGGTGGCAGGGTGAACACTGACGCTTTCTTT.

The J gene is TRBJ1-2, the V gene TRBV12-3 or TRBV12-4; D is possibly TRBD1 (5 bases). Trimming removed 3 bases from V and 4 bases from J, with 18 bases in between. The CDR3 runs to 16 residues. CDR3 amino acids: CASSFGRGPNFYGYTF. In nucleotides, the CDR3 is TGTGCCAGCAGTTTTGGGCGGGGACCCAACTTCTATGGCTACACCTTC.

This clonotype was counted only a few times. The genes are TRBV30 and TRBJ2-1; maybe TRBD2 (5 bases). This CDR3 comprises 16 residues. From germline, CDR1 is GTSNPN and CDR2 SVGIG (reference sequence). V shed 2 bases and J shed 2 bases, with 16 bases lying between them. The CDR3 coding sequence is TGTGCCTGGAGTCCAAACGCGAGGGCCGCCTACAATGAGCAGTTCTTC. Its translation is CAWSPNARAAYNEQFF.

This clonotype was detected many times. The rearrangement links TRBV18 to TRBJ1-6, with 7 bases matching TRBD1. The CDR3 loop spans 14 amino acids. The germline gives CDR1 KGHSH, CDR2 LQKENI. V dropped 5 bases and J dropped 13; count of bases not matched to a gene: 11. The CDR3 loop is CASSGAHGTDPLHF. The CDR3 DNA follows: TGTGCCAGCTCAGGAGCCCACGGGACAGATCCCCTCCACTTT.

This clonotype was seen at least ten times. This chain connects TRBV6-5 to TRBJ1-1; D is uncertain. V was cut by 0 bases and J by 0 bases, with 8 bases left in between. The CDR3 covers 15 residues. Germline CDR1 MNHEY, CDR2 SVGAGI. The CDR3 is CASSYSEEMNTEAFF. In DNA, the CDR3 is TGTGCCAGCAGTTACTCGGAGGAAATGAACACTGAAGCTTTCTTT.

This clonotype has at least ten counts. The genes are TRBV7-9 and TRBJ2-1; D call uncertain. This CDR3 spans 11 amino acids. Trimming cost V 4 bases and J 12 bases, with 10 bases left between them. The germline gives CDR1 SEHNR, CDR2 FQNEAQ (reference sequence). The CDR3 sequence is CASSSGPVQFF. In nucleotides, the CDR3 is TGTGCCAGCAGCTCCGGGCCGGTGCAGTTCTTC. Using reference TRBV7-9 and TRBJ2-1 for the parts outside the CDR3, the full variable domain is DTGVSQNPRHKITKRGQNVTFRCDPISEHNRLYWYRQTLGQGPEFLTYFQNEAQLEKSRLLSDRFSAERPKGSFSTLEIQRTEQGDSAMYLCASSSGPVQFFGPGTRLTVL.

The genes are TRBV20-1 and TRBJ2-1, with 9 bases that match TRBD2. Germline loops: CDR1 DFQATT, CDR2 SNEGSKA (reference sequence). This CDR3 comprises 18 residues. J gave up 4 bases and V 0 bases, and 13 bases lay outside the gene matches. The CDR3 DNA reads as TGCAGTGCTAGAGACTTTAAAGTAGCGGGAGTAAGATACAATGAGCAGTTCTTC. The encoded protein is CSARDFKVAGVRYNEQFF.

A few counts support this clonotype. V gene TRBV4-3 combines with J gene TRBJ1-2, with D possibly matching TRBD1 (6 bases). The V end lost 4 bases, the J end lost 5 bases, and 14 bases lay between the germline ends. The CDR3 length is 14 residues. Germline V gene lookup returns CDR1 LGHNA and CDR2 YSLEER. CDR3 DNA sequence: TGCGCCAGCAGCCCGTCCCGGGACATTTATGGCTACACCTTC. Protein sequence: CASSPSRDIYGYTF.

V usage is TRBV29-1 and J usage is TRBJ2-1; D unresolved. The CDR3 has 12 amino acids. The germline CDR1 and CDR2 sequences are SQVTM and ANQGSEA. The ends were cut back, 8 bases at V and 9 bases at J, with 17 bases in the middle. The chain's CDR3 is CSLTWGFGEQFF. As DNA, the CDR3 is TGCAGCTTGACGTGGGGTTTCGGTGAGCAGTTCTTC.

This clonotype was seen many times. This rearrangement joins TRBV19 to TRBJ2-5; 14 positions match TRBD2. The J segment lost 6 bases and the V segment lost 8 bases, leaving 5 bases of the junction unmatched. The CDR3 spans 14 residues. Germline V gene lookup returns CDR1 LNHDA and CDR2 SQIVND (reference sequence). The CDR3 bases are TGTGCCAGTGCCGGGACTAGCGGGAGACAGACCCAGTACTTC. Residues: CASAGTSGRQTQYF. Full variable domain (missing parts from reference TRBV19 and TRBJ2-5): DGGITQSPKYLFRKEGQNVTLSCEQNLNHDAMYWYRQDPGQGLRLIYYSQIVNDFQKGDIAEGYSVSREKKESFPLTVTSAQKNPTAFYLCASAGTSGRQTQYFGPGTRLLVL.

The V call is TRBV28, the J call TRBJ2-1; TRBD2 aligns across 8 bases. Germline V gene lookup returns CDR1 MDHEN and CDR2 SYDVKM. V gave up 6 bases and J gave up 6 bases; unmatched junction bases: 4. This CDR3 has 13 residues. CDR3 amino acids: CASSTGGPNEQFF. In DNA form, the CDR3 reads TGTGCCAGCAGCACGGGAGGGCCCAATGAGCAGTTCTTC.